Sequencing of this T cell receptor (beta chain) was carried out in a study of blood T cell repertoires in COVID-19. About the study: The United States, Italy and Spain supplied acute and convalescent COVID-19 samples. T cells, B-cell-depleted T cells, or PBMCs supplied cDNA or gDNA.

Germline CDR1 ENHRY, CDR2 SYGVKD. The CDR3 covers 13 residues. Trimming stripped 11 bases from V and 3 bases from J, with 16 bases between. In the original workflow: Nucleated cell counts were estimated from reference gene primer amplification. Only in-frame clones appear in the TCRdb table, and some are missing; sequencing was by immunoSEQ multiplex PCR. That table gives V, J and clone size, and the DNA gave D and trimming. The sample has about 140,000 clones; 85% are singletons. Recovered Cohort 3 donors showed two negative PCRs, clearance, or symptom resolution. This clonotype was obtained from a woman aged 35 to 49 who had recovered from COVID-19. V gene TRBV10-3 combines with J gene TRBJ1-1, with no clear D. The source material was PBMCs or T cells enriched from blood (not recorded which). The CDR3 bases are TGTGCCGCGACTATTGCAGCAGACACTGAAGCTTTCTTT. Protein product: CAATIAADTEAFF.